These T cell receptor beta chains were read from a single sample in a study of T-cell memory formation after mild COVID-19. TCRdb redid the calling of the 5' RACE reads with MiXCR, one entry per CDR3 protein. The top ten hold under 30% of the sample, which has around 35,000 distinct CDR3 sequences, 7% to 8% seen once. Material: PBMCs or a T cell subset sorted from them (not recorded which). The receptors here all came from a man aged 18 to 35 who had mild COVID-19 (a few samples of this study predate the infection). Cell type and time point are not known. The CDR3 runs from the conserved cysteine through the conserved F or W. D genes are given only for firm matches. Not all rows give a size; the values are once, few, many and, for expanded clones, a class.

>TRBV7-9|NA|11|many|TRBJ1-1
CASSLQPEAFF
TGTGCCAGCAGCTTACAACCTGAAGCTTTCTTT
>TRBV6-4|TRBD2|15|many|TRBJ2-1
CASSGTSGGANEQFF
TGTGCCAGCAGTGGGACTAGCGGGGGGGCCAATGAGCAGTTCTTC
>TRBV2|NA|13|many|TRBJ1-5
CASRRVEGQPQHF
TGTGCCAGCAGGCGGGTGGAAGGTCAGCCCCAGCATTTT
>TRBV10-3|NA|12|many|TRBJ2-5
CATEGEAETQYF
TGTGCCACCGAAGGTGAAGCAGAGACCCAGTACTTC
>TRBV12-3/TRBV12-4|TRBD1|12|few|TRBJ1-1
CASRRDRLKAFF
TGTGCCAGCAGGAGGGACAGGTTAAAAGCTTTCTTT
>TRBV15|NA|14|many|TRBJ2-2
CATSVGGPTGELFF
TGTGCCACCAGCGTAGGCGGGCCGACCGGGGAGCTGTTTTTT
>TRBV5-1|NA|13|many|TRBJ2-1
CASSPSRENEQFF
TGCGCCAGCAGCCCGTCGAGGGAGAATGAGCAGTTCTTC
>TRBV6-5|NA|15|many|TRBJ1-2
CASSYGMGASYGYTF
TGTGCCAGCAGTTACGGTATGGGGGCCAGCTATGGCTACACCTTC
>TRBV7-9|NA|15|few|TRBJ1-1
CASSWGWGMNTEAFF
TGTGCCAGCAGCTGGGGTTGGGGCATGAACACTGAAGCTTTCTTT
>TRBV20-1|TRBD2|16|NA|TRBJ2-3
CSATRPRGVNTDTQYF
TGCAGTGCTACAAGGCCCCGGGGGGTTAACACAGATACGCAGTATTTT
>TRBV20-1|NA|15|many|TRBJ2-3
CSARDWAPLVDTQYF
TGCAGTGCTAGGGATTGGGCGCCTCTTGTCGATACGCAGTATTTT
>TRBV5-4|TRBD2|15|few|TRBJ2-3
CASSLGGGAADTQYF
TGTGCCAGCAGCTTGGGCGGGGGGGCCGCAGATACGCAGTATTTT
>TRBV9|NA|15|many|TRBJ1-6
CASSVAAQDNSPLHF
TGTGCCAGCAGCGTAGCCGCCCAGGATAATTCACCCCTCCACTTT
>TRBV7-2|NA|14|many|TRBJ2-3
CASSLSDLVYTQYF
TGTGCCAGCAGCTTAAGTGATCTTGTATATACGCAGTATTTT
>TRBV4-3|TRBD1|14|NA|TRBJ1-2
CASSQTTGGYGYTF
TGCGCCAGCAGCCAAACCACAGGGGGGTATGGCTACACCTTC
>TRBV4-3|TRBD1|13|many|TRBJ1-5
CASSPTGIQPQHF
TGCGCCAGCAGCCCGACAGGGATTCAGCCCCAGCATTTT
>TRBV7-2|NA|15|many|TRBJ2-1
CASSPRGAPYNEQFF
TGTGCCAGCAGCCCCCGGGGGGCCCCCTACAATGAGCAGTTCTTC
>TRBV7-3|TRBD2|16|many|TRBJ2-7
CASSLTGLPGRYEQYF
TGTGCCAGCAGCTTAACGGGACTACCGGGAAGGTACGAGCAGTACTTC
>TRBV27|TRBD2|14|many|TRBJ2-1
CASRGAGGGDEQFF
TGTGCCAGCAGGGGAGCGGGGGGGGGTGATGAGCAGTTCTTC
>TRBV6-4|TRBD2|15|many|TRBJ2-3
CASSATSGGTDTQYF
TGTGCCAGCAGTGCAACTAGCGGGGGCACAGATACGCAGTATTTT
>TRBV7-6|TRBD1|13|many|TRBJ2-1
CASSLTGGNEQFF
TGTGCCAGCAGCTTGACAGGGGGCAATGAGCAGTTCTTC
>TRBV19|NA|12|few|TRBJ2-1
CASSPPLREQFF
TGTGCCAGTAGCCCTCCTCTCCGTGAGCAGTTCTTC
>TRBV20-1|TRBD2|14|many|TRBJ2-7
CSATGTTPSDEQYF
TGCAGTGCAACCGGGACTACCCCCTCCGACGAGCAGTACTTC
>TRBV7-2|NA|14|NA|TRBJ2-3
CASSLAGRSDTQYF
TGTGCCAGCAGCTTAGCGGGGAGGTCAGATACGCAGTATTTT
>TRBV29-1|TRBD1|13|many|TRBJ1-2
CSVGTGQDYGYTF
TGCAGCGTTGGCACGGGACAGGACTATGGCTACACCTTC
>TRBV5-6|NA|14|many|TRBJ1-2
CASSLVWQGEGYTF
TGTGCCAGCAGCTTGGTTTGGCAGGGTGAAGGCTACACCTTC
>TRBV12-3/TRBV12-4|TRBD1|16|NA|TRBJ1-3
CASSHRPGQGAFTIYF
TGTGCCAGCAGCCACCGACCGGGACAGGGGGCTTTCACCATATATTTT
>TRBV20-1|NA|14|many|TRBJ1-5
CSATGTGESGPQHF
TGCAGTGCTACCGGGACCGGGGAGTCAGGGCCCCAGCATTTT
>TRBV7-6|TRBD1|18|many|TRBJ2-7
CASSSGAGGRKKVDEQYF
TGTGCCAGCAGCTCTGGGGCAGGGGGAAGAAAAAAAGTCGACGAGCAGTACTTC
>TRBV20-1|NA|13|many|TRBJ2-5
CSARARQEETQYF
TGCAGTGCTAGAGCCCGACAGGAAGAGACCCAGTACTTC
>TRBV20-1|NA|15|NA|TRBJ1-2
CSAPGRGGLNYGYTF
TGCAGTGCCCCCGGCCGAGGGGGTCTTAACTATGGCTACACCTTC
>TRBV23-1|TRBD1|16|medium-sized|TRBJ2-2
CASSQSGTGTTGELFF
TGCGCCAGCAGTCAATCGGGGACAGGGACCACCGGGGAGCTGTTTTTT